This T cell receptor (beta chain) was observed in a study of early T cells in non-severe SARS-CoV-2 infection. Germline CDR1 is SGHDN and CDR2 is FVKESK. The V end lost 4 bases, the J end lost 8 bases, and 12 bases lay between the germline ends. The length of the CDR3 is 12 residues. TCRdb reprocessed the 5' RACE reads with MiXCR, giving one entry per CDR3 protein. The sample contains tens of thousands of distinct CDR3 sequences, 14% of which appear only once. The chain recombines TRBV14 with TRBJ2-7, with D possibly TRBD2 on 7 matching bases. The origin of this receptor is an adult who was a healthcare worker with PCR-confirmed SARS-CoV-2 infection or an uninfected control (not recorded which). This material consisted of whole blood, taken at baseline. The CDR3 region has the DNA TGTGCCAGCAGCCCGGGGGGCCGCCAGCAGTACTTC. Amino acids: CASSPGGRQQYF.